Listed below are T cell receptor beta chains from one sample, sequenced in a study of blood T cells in healthy people across ages. TCRdb passed the 5' RACE reads through MiXCR, listing each CDR3 protein once. The data contain hundreds of thousands of distinct CDR3 sequences, 40% to 45% of them seen just once; the ten biggest clones take up around 30%. Sequenced input: blood. The receptors were sampled from a man older than 75 in good health. CDR3s leave out the opening cysteine and the closing phenylalanine or tryptophan. The order of the fields is J gene, V gene, CDR3 protein.

>TRBJ2-1|TRBV19
ASSATGASNEQF
>TRBJ2-7|TRBV7-8
ASSLVREASSYEQY
>TRBJ2-7|TRBV5-1
ASSHYAGQGSYEQY
>TRBJ2-5|TRBV7-7
ASSLGTGNLQETQY
>TRBJ1-1|TRBV4-3
ASSQEGVWGMNTEAF
>TRBJ2-5|TRBV4-2
VSSQDYAGVYQETQY
>-|TRBV7-2
ASSPRGQGLGEQY
>TRBJ2-4|TRBV20-1
SAREGRIEY
>TRBJ2-1|TRBV7-2
ASSLDPSLASLSYNEQF
>TRBJ2-3|TRBV29-1
SVGRAASTATQY
>TRBJ1-1|TRBV5-1
ASSLAAAGTEAF
>TRBJ1-1|TRBV12-3/TRBV12-4
ASSPVGEEGTEAF
>TRBJ2-3|TRBV11-3
ASSLAGQGRRDTQY
>TRBJ2-2|TRBV6-2/TRBV6-3
ASSYSPPGAGSSAGELF
>TRBJ2-1|TRBV6-2/TRBV6-3
ASSWGRAGGEKQF
>TRBJ2-5|TRBV12-3/TRBV12-4
ASSLITSGRVETQY
>TRBJ1-6|TRBV9
ASSVDTPYNSPLH
>TRBJ2-1|TRBV24-1
ATSDGVGWF
>TRBJ2-2|TRBV27
ASSLTRLSTGELF
>TRBJ1-2|TRBV29-1
SARAGNYGYT
>TRBJ2-1|TRBV7-2
ASSRDYMGEQF
>-|TRBV20-1
SARERGPLAGSSYEQY
>TRBJ1-1|TRBV29-1
SGDRGTEAF
>TRBJ2-2|TRBV20-1
SARKGGRNTGELF
>TRBJ2-3|TRBV6-2/TRBV6-3
ASSPAGTQSGDTQY
>TRBJ2-7|TRBV20-1
SARATGPYEQY
>TRBJ2-3|TRBV7-6
ASSSGQGTDTQY
>TRBJ2-1|TRBV7-2
ASSLANSNNEQF
>TRBJ1-1|TRBV27
ASSLSMNTEAF
>TRBJ2-7|TRBV6-1
ASSLRGRDYEQY
>TRBJ2-1|TRBV12-3/TRBV12-4
ASSYRTIAGINEQF
>TRBJ2-2|TRBV14
ASSQYTNTGELF
>TRBJ2-3|TRBV3-1
ASSQATTNPGDTQY
>TRBJ2-4|TRBV29-1
SVGQGGKNIRY
>TRBJ2-3|TRBV20-1
SASFRLGGVRRTDTQY
>TRBJ2-3|TRBV4-1
ASSQDPDRGTDTQY
>TRBJ2-5|TRBV25-1
ASRDQHGGAPETQY
>TRBJ1-2|TRBV9
ANNGQGRNYGYT
>TRBJ2-6|TRBV5-1
ARSLGSSSSGANVLT
>TRBJ1-1|TRBV12-3/TRBV12-4
ASSLLGTGRSGNTEAF
>TRBJ2-3|TRBV5-1
ASSLPDGTGSDTQY
>TRBJ1-1|TRBV7-3
ASSLRGQEIRLPEAF
>TRBJ1-1|TRBV29-1
SVVGAEAF
>TRBJ2-7|TRBV10-3
AISSGGLAGNEQY
>TRBJ1-1|TRBV9
ASSASIGTQNTEAF
>TRBJ2-7|TRBV20-1
SARGARVFYEQY